Each of the 29 T cell receptor beta chains below was sequenced from the same sample in a study of blood T cells in healthy people across ages. Alongside a J-beta primer mix, a sample-barcoded 5' primer served in a second PCR lasting about 7 to 11 cycles. In TCRdb, the 5' RACE reads were re-called with MiXCR into one record per CDR3 protein. The data show around 1,000,000 distinct CDR3 sequences, 20% to 25% seen once. In addition, the sample was reused for a study of T cells of mothers and their children.

Sequenced material: blood. These receptors were collected from a girl aged 2 to 10 in good health.

In this sample, this clonotype turned up once. The CDR3 loop reads CSAGPGTGRNQPQHF. Written as DNA, the CDR3 is TGCAGTGCTGGACCCGGGACCGGGAGGAATCAGCCCCAGCATTTT. The chain joins TRBV20-1 to TRBJ1-5; D might be TRBD1 (5 bases). This CDR3 contains 15 residues. Germline V gene lookup returns CDR1 DFQATT and CDR2 SNEGSKA (reference sequence). Trimming took off 5 bases at V and 4 bases at J, with 18 bases between the two ends.

For this clonotype: The junction does not match germline at one end; this may be a read error. The chain joins TRBV12-3 or TRBV12-4 to TRBJ2-5; D is tentatively TRBD1 or TRBD2 (5 bases each). The CDR3 length is 13 residues. CDR3 protein: CASSAPGTLDGFF. The CDR3 nucleotides read TGTGCCAGCAGTGCACCTGGGACCTTGGATGGGTTCTTC.

The chain couples TRBV7-2 to TRBJ1-5; possible D gene TRBD1, 5 bases. This CDR3 is built from 14 residues. Germline V CDR1 and CDR2: SGHTA, FQGNSA. With 7 bases removed from V and 5 bases from J, the gap between germline ends came to 15 bases. CDR3 in amino acids: CASKPRAEDQPQHF. The CDR3 DNA sequence: TGTGCCAGCAAACCCAGGGCGGAGGATCAGCCCCAGCATTTT.

A remark on this clonotype: An end of the junction does not agree with germline; a read error may underlie this. This sequence joins TRBV7-6 and TRBJ1-4; D unclear. Looked up from germline, CDR1 is SGHVS and CDR2 is FNYEAQ. This CDR3 is 13 amino acids long. For the CDR3, the DNA is TGTGTCAGCAGCTTACGGGAGGGCGAAAAACTGTTTTTT. Translation gives CVSSLREGEKLFF.

This chain uses TRBV3-1 with TRBJ2-7; TRBD1 agrees at 10 bases. The CDR3 length is 16 residues. Germline loops: CDR1 LGHDT, CDR2 YNNKEL (reference sequence). V dropped 0 bases and J dropped 5; count of bases not matched to a gene: 7. CDR3 region: CASSQDLGTGAHEQYF. CDR3 DNA: TGTGCCAGCAGCCAAGATCTAGGGACAGGGGCCCACGAGCAGTACTTC.

This clonotype was detected a few times. The V call is TRBV7-8, the J call TRBJ2-5, with TRBD2 identical over 9 bases. CDR1 and CDR2 (germline): SGHVS, FQNEAQ. The CDR3 consists of 18 residues. With 0 bases clipped from V and 2 bases from J, the junction kept 10 bases outside the gene matches. The CDR3 DNA is TGTGCCAGCAGCTTAGCCCTGGGGGGACTAGCAAGACAAGAGACCCAGTACTTC. It yields the protein CASSLALGGLARQETQYF.

The CDR3 sequence is CSSSSDGYTF. The CDR3 region has the DNA TGCAGCTCATCCAGCGATGGCTACACCTTC. The rearrangement uses TRBV29-1 and TRBJ1-2; no definite D call. V lost 8 bases to trimming and J lost 6 bases, with 10 bases between them. CDR3 length: 10 residues. Germline-derived CDR1 and CDR2 are SQVTM and ANQGSEA.

The CDR3 nucleotides read TGTGCTAGTGAGGGGAATGAGCAGTTCTTC. Residues: CASEGNEQFF. The chain has TRBV12-5 and TRBJ2-1, with D maybe TRBD1 (5 bases). Looked up from germline, CDR1 is LGHNT and CDR2 is FRNRAP. The CDR3 contains 10 residues. Trimming pared 7 bases from V and 7 bases from J, leaving 5 bases between.

The chain carries TRBV5-1 and TRBJ2-1; TRBD1 matches at 8 bases. The J call is doubtful: the DNA matches TRBJ2-5 better. CDR1 SGHRS and CDR2 YFSETQ come from the germline V gene. The CDR3 runs 13 residues. This chain's CDR3 is CASRRTGTETQYF. As DNA, the CDR3 is TGCGCCAGTCGGAGGACAGGGACGGAGACCCAGTACTTC.

This clonotype has a handful of counts. The V gene is TRBV6-5, the J gene TRBJ2-2; no definite D call. The V gene lost 3 bases and the J gene lost 6 bases, with 8 bases spanning the gap. This CDR3 region has 13 residues. Per germline, CDR1 MNHEY and CDR2 SVGAGI. The CDR3, as DNA: TGTGCCAGCAGTTATCAGCTCCCCGGGGAGCTGTTTTTT. Protein product: CASSYQLPGELFF.

The chain employs TRBV11-2 and TRBJ2-5, with TRBD1 matching 8 bases. The CDR3 sequence is 18 residues long. V trimming: 1 base; J trimming: 3 bases; junction bases outside the gene matches: 13. Germline CDR1 is SGHAT and CDR2 is FQNNGV. In nucleotides, the CDR3 is TGTGCCAGCAGCTTAGGCGATCTGACCGGGACAGGCGAAGAGACCCAGTACTTC. This sequence encodes CASSLGDLTGTGEETQYF.

Worth noting for this clonotype: Mismatch with germline at one junction end may stem from a read error. The V gene is TRBV6-1, the J gene TRBJ2-7; 7 nucleotides line up with TRBD1. The CDR3 has 14 amino acids. From germline, CDR1 is MNHNS and CDR2 SASEGT. CDR3 sequence: CASSEGDSSYGQYF. The DNA for the CDR3 is TGTGCCAGCAGTGAAGGGGACAGCTCCTACGGGCAGTACTTC.

This clonotype has more than one count but fewer than ten. The junction does not match germline at one end; this may be a read error. This chain joins TRBV19 and TRBJ1-5; D remains unclear. The CDR3 contains 14 residues. In germline, CDR1 is LNHDA, CDR2 SQIVND (reference sequence). The CDR3 is CASCIDERVQPQHF. CDR3 nucleotide sequence: TGTGCCAGTTGTATAGATGAGCGGGTTCAGCCCCAGCATTTT.

There are a few counts of this clonotype. The chain combines TRBV9 with TRBJ2-2; D gene uncertain. V was shortened by 5 bases and J by 6 bases, with 14 bases between the two germline ends. The CDR3 consists of 14 residues. Germline loops: CDR1 SGDLS, CDR2 YYNGEE. The CDR3 DNA reads as TGTGCCAGCAGGATAGGGCCGACGGCCGGGGAGCTGTTTTTT. This translates into CASRIGPTAGELFF.

J is TRBJ2-5 and V is TRBV5-1, with 12 bases lining up with TRBD2. The assigned J gene may be wrong: the sequence end matches TRBJ2-1 better. In germline, CDR1 is SGHRS, CDR2 YFSETQ. The CDR3 consists of 16 residues. CDR3 region: CASSPRLAGASMEQFF. The CDR3 nucleotides read TGCGCCAGCAGCCCCAGACTAGCGGGGGCCTCTATGGAGCAGTTCTTC.

This clonotype was found a few times. The V call is TRBV20-1, the J call TRBJ1-1, with no clear D. The germline V gene encodes CDR1 DFQATT and CDR2 SNEGSKA (reference sequence). The CDR3 spans 13 residues. Trimming removed 2 bases at V and 0 bases at J, with 7 bases between. The CDR3 bases are TGCAGTGCTAGATCCCCCATGAACACTGAAGCTTTCTTT. Amino acids: CSARSPMNTEAFF.

This clonotype was counted between two and nine times. CDR3 loop: CASSLQTGLGEQFF. DNA for the CDR3: TGTGCCAGCAGTCTACAGACAGGGTTGGGCGAGCAGTTCTTC. This chain links TRBV12-3 or TRBV12-4 with TRBJ2-1, with 7 bases identical to TRBD1. Germline trimming cut 5 bases from V and 10 bases from J; bases unmatched to any gene: 11. The CDR3 consists of 14 residues.

The chain employs TRBV25-1 and TRBJ1-2; unclear D gene. V lost 3 bases to trimming and J lost 6 bases, with 17 bases between them. This CDR3 has 15 amino acids. Per germline, CDR1 MGHDK and CDR2 SYGVNS. Here the CDR3 DNA reads TGTGCCAGCAGTGATCCGACTAGGTGGGCCGATGGCTACACCTTC. Translating it yields CASSDPTRWADGYTF.

This clonotype appeared a few times. One end of the junction does not line up with germline, which may come from a read error. This chain joins TRBV2 and TRBJ2-5; tentatively, D is TRBD2 (5 bases). The CDR3 length is 12 residues. Germline CDR1 reads SNHLY; CDR2 reads FYNNEI. CDR3 sequence: CASISNGRTFNF. DNA for the CDR3: TGTGCCAGCATCAGCAACGGACGGACTTTTAACTTC.

The rearrangement links TRBV6-1 to TRBJ2-1; D might be TRBD2 (5 bases). V lost 8 bases and J lost 8, with 13 bases in between. Germline V lookup: CDR1 MNHNS, CDR2 SASEGT. There are 12 residues in the CDR3. CDR3 region: CASDEAGDEQFF. The CDR3 bases are TGTGCCAGCGACGAGGCCGGGGATGAGCAGTTCTTC.

This clonotype appeared a few times. The chain has TRBV7-9 and TRBJ2-5; TRBD1 might be the D (5 bases). The CDR3 has 14 residues. V shed 5 bases and J shed 5 bases, with 15 bases lying between them. CDR1 SEHNR and CDR2 FQNEAQ come from the germline V gene (reference sequence). In DNA, the CDR3 is TGTGCCAGCAGCCCCTCAGGGCTAGAGGAGACCCAGTACTTC. Translated: CASSPSGLEETQYF.

CDR3: CASSLENTSYEQYF. In DNA form, the CDR3 reads TGTGCCAGCAGCTTAGAGAACACCTCCTACGAGCAGTACTTC. The chain employs TRBV7-9 and TRBJ2-7; no firm D call. Germline CDR1 and CDR2: SEHNR and FQNEAQ (reference sequence). The V end lost 1 base, the J end lost 0 bases, and 7 bases lay between the germline ends. The CDR3 totals 14 residues. The full variable domain, in which reference TRBV7-9 and TRBJ2-7 provide the parts outside the CDR3, is DTGVSQNPRHKITKRGQNVTFRCDPISEHNRLYWYRQTLGQGPEFLTYFQNEAQLEKSRLLSDRFSAERPKGSFSTLEIQRTEQGDSAMYLCASSLENTSYEQYFGPGTRLTVT.

This clonotype was counted only a few times. The V gene is TRBV3-1, the J gene TRBJ2-6; 7 bases match TRBD2. The V gene's germline CDR1 is LGHDT and CDR2 YNNKEL (reference sequence). V lost 1 base and J lost 3; bases outside the gene matches: 3. CDR3 length equals 16 residues. In nucleotides, the CDR3 is TGTGCCAGCAGCCAAGCCGGGAGGCATGGGGCCAACGTCCTGACTTTC. Residues: CASSQAGRHGANVLTF.

V and J are TRBV6-2 or TRBV6-3 and TRBJ2-1; D unresolved. This CDR3 is built from 12 residues. V shed 6 bases and J shed 15 bases, with 18 bases lying between them. The germline V gene encodes CDR1 MNHEY and CDR2 SVGEGT. CDR3 protein: CASSGVRPRGFF. In DNA, the CDR3 is TGTGCCAGCAGCGGAGTCCGACCCCGAGGGTTCTTC.

This clonotype was detected a few times. One base away lies a much larger clone, so this may be a sequencing read error. The chain carries TRBV6-5 and TRBJ2-5; tentatively, D is TRBD1 (7 bases). Trimming took 5 bases from V and 7 from J, leaving 17 bases between them. The germline CDR1 and CDR2 sequences are MNHEY and SVGAGI. CDR3 length: 14 amino acids. The CDR3 protein is CASSHLDRRGTQYF. CDR3 nucleotide sequence: TGTGCCAGCAGTCACTTGGACAGGCGGGGGACCCAGTACTTC.

V usage is TRBV7-9 and J usage is TRBJ2-4; D remains unclear. CDR3 size: 14 residues. Trimming took off 3 bases at V and 8 bases at J, with 14 bases between the two ends. Germline loops: CDR1 SEHNR, CDR2 FQNEAQ (reference sequence). The CDR3 DNA reads as TGTGCCAGCAGCTTTTCAGAATCGGCGGACATTCAGTACTTC. This sequence encodes CASSFSESADIQYF. Using reference TRBV7-9 and TRBJ2-4 for the parts outside the CDR3, the full variable domain is DTGVSQNPRHKITKRGQNVTFRCDPISEHNRLYWYRQTLGQGPEFLTYFQNEAQLEKSRLLSDRFSAERPKGSFSTLEIQRTEQGDSAMYLCASSFSESADIQYFGAGTRLSVL.

In its sample, this clonotype was seen a few times. J is TRBJ2-5 and V is TRBV15; 7 nucleotides agree with TRBD2. The end of the DNA is better explained by TRBJ2-1, so the J call may be wrong. In germline, CDR1 is LNHNV, CDR2 YYDKDF (reference sequence). This CDR3 contains 13 residues. The CDR3, as DNA: TGTGCCACCAGCACGTGGGAGGGCGATGAGCAGTTCTTC. Residues: CATSTWEGDEQFF.

This clonotype came up a few times. This chain links TRBV28 with TRBJ1-4, with unresolved D. V was shortened by 7 bases and J by 8 bases, with 5 bases between the two germline ends. The CDR3 is 10 amino acids. CDR1 and CDR2 from the germline V gene are MDHEN and SYDVKM. CDR3 sequence (DNA): TGTGCCAGCATAGGGGAAAAACTGTTTTTT. Its protein is CASIGEKLFF.

The gene calls are TRBV7-2 and TRBJ2-5; 9 bases match TRBD2. With V trimmed by 1 base and J by 5 bases, 11 bases remained unmatched. This CDR3 has 17 residues. The germline gives CDR1 SGHTA, CDR2 FQGNSA. The DNA for the CDR3 is TGTGCCAGCAGCTTAGTGGGGGGTAGCGGGGGTTGGGAGACCCAGTACTTC. Translating gives CASSLVGGSGGWETQYF. Full variable domain (outside the CDR3, taken from reference TRBV7-2 and TRBJ2-5): GAGVSQSPSNKVTEKGKDVELRCDPISGHTALYWYRQSLGQGLEFLIYFQGNSAPDKSGLPSDRFSAERTGGSVSTLTIQRTQQEDSAVYLCASSLVGGSGGWETQYFGPGTRLLVL.